These T cell receptor beta chains were read from a single sample in a study of vaccination and CD4 T cells after COVID-19. The antigens of these receptors remain unknown. One entry per CDR3 protein results from TCRdb running MiXCR on the PCR reads. Of about 18,000 distinct CDR3 sequences listed, 45% to 50% were seen once; the top ten hold around 20%. The specimen was CD4+ T cells from blood, cultured in vitro, collected before SARS-CoV-2 vaccination. The receptors shown here come from a human donor who received a COVID-19 vaccine. The CDR3 runs from the conserved cysteine through the conserved F or W. Fields, in order: D gene, V gene, J gene, clone size, CDR3 protein, CDR3 DNA. A D gene is named only where the DNA matches it firmly. A row's size may be missing; if present it is once, few, many or a size class.

TRBD1	TRBV15	TRBJ2-7	few	CATSDRVKSYEQYF	TGTGCCACCAGCGACAGGGTGAAATCCTACGAGCAGTACTTC
-	TRBV28	TRBJ1-6	-	CASSFPGYNSPLHF	TGTGCCAGCAGTTTCCCAGGGTATAATTCACCCCTCCACTTT
TRBD1	TRBV5-8	TRBJ2-1	-	CASSSSYGTGSNEQFF	TGTGCCAGCAGCTCTTCCTACGGGACAGGGAGCAATGAGCAGTTCTTC
-	TRBV11-3	TRBJ1-2	-	CASSSTGLGAGYTF	TGTGCCAGCAGCTCCACGGGCCTCGGGGCAGGCTACACCTTC
-	TRBV6-4	TRBJ1-5	-	CASKGGVRPQHF	TGTGCCAGCAAAGGGGGGGTGCGGCCCCAGCATTTT
TRBD1	TRBV19	TRBJ1-5	-	CASSTPGQGTQPQHF	TGTGCCAGTAGTACACCGGGACAGGGGACTCAGCCCCAGCATTTT
TRBD2	TRBV25-1	TRBJ2-2	-	CASSGSGGAGELFF	TGTGCCAGCAGTGGTAGCGGGGGGGCCGGGGAGCTGTTTTTT
-	TRBV6-5	TRBJ1-1	few	CASSYPEAGSEAFF	TGTGCCAGCAGTTACCCCGAAGCGGGGTCTGAAGCTTTCTTT
TRBD2	TRBV20-1	TRBJ2-5	-	CSAVTTGLAGNVKETQYF	TGCAGTGCGGTAACAACGGGACTAGCGGGGAACGTTAAAGAGACCCAGTACTTC
-	TRBV6-1	TRBJ2-7	-	CASFRTRESYEQYF	TGTGCCAGCTTTCGGACAAGGGAGTCCTACGAGCAGTACTTC
-	TRBV10-1	TRBJ1-4	-	CASSETYEKLFF	TGCGCCAGCAGTGAGACGTATGAAAAACTGTTTTTT
TRBD1	TRBV10-2	TRBJ1-5	few	CASSEHRDRGVSNQPQHF	TGCGCCAGCAGTGAACACCGGGACAGGGGTGTTTCCAATCAGCCCCAGCATTTT
-	TRBV6-5	TRBJ2-5	few	CASSSRGPETQYF	TGTGCCAGCAGTTCAAGGGGTCCCGAGACCCAGTACTTC
-	TRBV20-1	TRBJ1-2	few	CSARPPGGWDYGYTF	TGCAGTGCTAGACCGCCGGGGGGTTGGGACTATGGCTACACCTTC
TRBD1	TRBV24-1	TRBJ1-1	-	CATKGQGGTEAFF	TGTGCCACCAAAGGACAGGGAGGCACTGAAGCTTTCTTT
TRBD1	TRBV5-6	TRBJ2-2	-	CASSFFGTGVGTGELFF	TGTGCCAGCAGCTTTTTCGGGACAGGGGTAGGCACCGGGGAGCTGTTTTTT
-	TRBV4-1	TRBJ1-2	-	CASSPSALRGRDGYTF	TGCGCCAGCAGCCCTTCGGCCCTCAGGGGCCGGGATGGCTACACCTTC
TRBD1	TRBV7-9	TRBJ1-2	-	CASSSYPDRGLNGYTF	TGTGCCAGCAGCTCGTATCCCGACAGGGGATTGAATGGCTACACCTTC
-	TRBV5-1	TRBJ2-7	-	CASSPHSNSYEQYF	TGCGCCAGCAGCCCTCACAGTAACTCCTACGAGCAGTACTTC
-	TRBV21-1	TRBJ1-1	few	CASSNGRGRETEAFF	TGTGCCAGCAGCAATGGAAGGGGCAGGGAGACTGAAGCTTTCTTT
-	TRBV27	TRBJ1-2	large	CASASGASPYGYTF	TGTGCCAGCGCCTCCGGGGCCTCCCCCTATGGCTACACCTTC
-	TRBV11-3	TRBJ1-2	once	CASSSKWDGYTF	TGTGCCAGCAGCTCAAAGTGGGATGGCTACACCTTC
-	TRBV25-1	TRBJ2-3	-	CASSESLAGTDTQYF	TGTGCCAGCAGTGAATCTCTAGCCGGCACAGATACGCAGTATTTT
-	TRBV7-2	TRBJ2-5	few	CASSLEGLGGGLETQYF	TGTGCCAGCAGCTTAGAAGGTTTGGGGGGGGGCTTGGAGACCCAGTACTTC
TRBD1	TRBV6-1	TRBJ1-2	-	CASSQTQGARSGGYTF	TGTGCCAGCAGTCAGACGCAGGGGGCGCGTTCGGGTGGCTACACCTTC
-	TRBV6-1	TRBJ1-5	few	CASSHTQGSQPQHF	TGTGCCAGCAGTCATACCCAGGGGAGTCAGCCCCAGCATTTT
-	TRBV12-3/TRBV12-4	TRBJ1-2	-	CASSNGGDGYGYTF	TGTGCCAGCAGTAATGGGGGCGATGGCTATGGCTACACCTTC
TRBD1	TRBV19	TRBJ1-1	large	CASSPRQGVRTEAFF	TGTGCCAGTAGTCCAAGACAGGGCGTTAGGACTGAAGCTTTCTTT
-	TRBV9	TRBJ1-6	-	CASSVAGDSPLHF	TGTGCCAGCAGCGTAGCTGGGGATTCACCCCTCCACTTT
TRBD1	TRBV5-6	TRBJ1-1	-	CASSRSPGQASFERAFF	TGTGCCAGCAGCCGCTCGCCGGGACAGGCCTCTTTCGAAAGGGCTTTCTTT
TRBD2	TRBV20-1	TRBJ2-3	-	CSARDEAGGADTQYF	TGCAGTGCTAGAGATGAGGCGGGGGGGGCAGATACGCAGTATTTT